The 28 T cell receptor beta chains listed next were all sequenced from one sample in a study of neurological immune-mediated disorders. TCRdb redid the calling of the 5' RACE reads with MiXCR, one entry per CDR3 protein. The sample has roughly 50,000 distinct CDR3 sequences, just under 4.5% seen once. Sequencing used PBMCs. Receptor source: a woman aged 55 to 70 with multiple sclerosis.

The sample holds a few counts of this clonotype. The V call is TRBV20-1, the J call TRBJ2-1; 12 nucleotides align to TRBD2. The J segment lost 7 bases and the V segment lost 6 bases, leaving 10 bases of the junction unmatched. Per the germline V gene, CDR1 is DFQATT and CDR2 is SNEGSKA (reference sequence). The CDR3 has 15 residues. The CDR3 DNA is TGCAGTGCACCGAGATCTAGCGGGGGGGGGAATGAGCAGTTCTTC. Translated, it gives CSAPRSSGGGNEQFF.

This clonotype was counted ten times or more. CDR3 bases: TGCAGTGCTAGGGGTTCCAGGGGGCGGATGAACACTGAAGCTTTCTTT. Translation: CSARGSRGRMNTEAFF. The V and J genes are TRBV20-1 and TRBJ1-1; 8 bases agree with TRBD1. V trimming: 3 bases; J trimming: 0 bases; junction bases outside the gene matches: 9. CDR3 length equals 16 residues. Germline CDR1 DFQATT, CDR2 SNEGSKA (reference sequence).

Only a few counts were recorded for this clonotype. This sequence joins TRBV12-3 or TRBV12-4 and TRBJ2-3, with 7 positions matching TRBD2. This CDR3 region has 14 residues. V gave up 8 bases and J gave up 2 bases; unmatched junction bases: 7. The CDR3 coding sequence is TGTGCCAGCCGGAGCGGGGTACTCACAGATACGCAGTATTTT. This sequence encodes CASRSGVLTDTQYF.

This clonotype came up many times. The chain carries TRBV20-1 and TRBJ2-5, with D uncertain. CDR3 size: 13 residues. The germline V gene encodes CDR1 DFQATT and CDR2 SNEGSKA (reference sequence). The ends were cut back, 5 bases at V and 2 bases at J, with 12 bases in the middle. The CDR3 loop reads CSALERSQETQYF. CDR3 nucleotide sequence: TGCAGTGCTCTCGAGAGATCTCAAGAGACCCAGTACTTC.

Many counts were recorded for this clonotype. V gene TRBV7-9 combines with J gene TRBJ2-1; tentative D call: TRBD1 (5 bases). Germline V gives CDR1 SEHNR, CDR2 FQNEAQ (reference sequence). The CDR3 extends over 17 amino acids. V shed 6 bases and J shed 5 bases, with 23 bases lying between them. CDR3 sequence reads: CASRARVPAEQDNEQFF. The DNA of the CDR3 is TGTGCCAGCAGGGCCAGGGTACCCGCCGAACAGGACAATGAGCAGTTCTTC.

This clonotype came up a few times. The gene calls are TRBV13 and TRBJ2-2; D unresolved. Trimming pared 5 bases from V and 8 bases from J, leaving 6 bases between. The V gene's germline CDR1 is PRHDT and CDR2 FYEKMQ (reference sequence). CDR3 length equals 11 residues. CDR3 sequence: CASSLRGELFF. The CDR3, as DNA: TGTGCCAGCAGCCTTAGAGGGGAGCTGTTTTTT.

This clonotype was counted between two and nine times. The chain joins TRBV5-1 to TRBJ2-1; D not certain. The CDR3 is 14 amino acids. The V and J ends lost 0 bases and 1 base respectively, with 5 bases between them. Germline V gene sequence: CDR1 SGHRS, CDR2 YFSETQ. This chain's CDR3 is CASSLETSYNEQFF. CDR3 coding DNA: TGCGCCAGCAGCTTGGAGACTTCCTACAATGAGCAGTTCTTC. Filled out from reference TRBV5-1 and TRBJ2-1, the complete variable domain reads KAGVTQTPRYLIKTRGQQVTLSCSPISGHRSVSWYQQTPGQGLQFLFEYFSETQRNKGNFPGRFSGRQFSNSRSEMNVSTLELGDSALYLCASSLETSYNEQFFGPGTRLTVL.

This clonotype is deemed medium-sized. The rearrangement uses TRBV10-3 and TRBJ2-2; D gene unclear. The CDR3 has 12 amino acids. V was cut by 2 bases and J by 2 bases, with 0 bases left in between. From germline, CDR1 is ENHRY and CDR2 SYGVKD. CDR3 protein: CAISENTGELFF. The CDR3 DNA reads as TGTGCCATCAGTGAGAACACCGGGGAGCTGTTTTTT.

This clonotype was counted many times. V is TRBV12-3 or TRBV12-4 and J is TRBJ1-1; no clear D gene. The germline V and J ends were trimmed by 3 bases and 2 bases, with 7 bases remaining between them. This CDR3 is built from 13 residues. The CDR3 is CASSLGTNTEAFF. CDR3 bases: TGTGCCAGCAGTTTGGGCACCAACACTGAAGCTTTCTTT.

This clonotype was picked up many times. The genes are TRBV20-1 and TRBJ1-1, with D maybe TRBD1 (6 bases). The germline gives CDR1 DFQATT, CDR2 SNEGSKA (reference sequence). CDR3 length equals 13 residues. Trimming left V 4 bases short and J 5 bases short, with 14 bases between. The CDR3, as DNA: TGCAGTGCTACTAACAGGGTAGGGACTGAAGCTTTCTTT. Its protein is CSATNRVGTEAFF.

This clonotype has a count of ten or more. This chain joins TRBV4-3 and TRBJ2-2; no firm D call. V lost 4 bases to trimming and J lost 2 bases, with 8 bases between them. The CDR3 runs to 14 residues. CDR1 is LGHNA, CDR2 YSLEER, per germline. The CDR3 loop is CASSPYVNTGELFF. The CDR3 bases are TGCGCCAGCAGCCCGTATGTAAACACCGGGGAGCTGTTTTTT.

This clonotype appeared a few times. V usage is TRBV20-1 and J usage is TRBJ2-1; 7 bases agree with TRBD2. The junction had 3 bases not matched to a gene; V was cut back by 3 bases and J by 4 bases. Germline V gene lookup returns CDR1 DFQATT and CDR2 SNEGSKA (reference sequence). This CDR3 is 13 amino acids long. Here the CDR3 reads CSARSGGYNEQFF. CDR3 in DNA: TGCAGTGCTAGGTCCGGGGGGTACAATGAGCAGTTCTTC.

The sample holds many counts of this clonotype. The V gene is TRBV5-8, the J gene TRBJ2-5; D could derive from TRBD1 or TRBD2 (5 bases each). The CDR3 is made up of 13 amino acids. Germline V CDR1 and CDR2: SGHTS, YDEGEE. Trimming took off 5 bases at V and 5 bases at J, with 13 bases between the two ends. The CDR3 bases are TGTGCCAGCAGGATTTGGGGACGGGAGACCCAGTACTTC. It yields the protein CASRIWGRETQYF.

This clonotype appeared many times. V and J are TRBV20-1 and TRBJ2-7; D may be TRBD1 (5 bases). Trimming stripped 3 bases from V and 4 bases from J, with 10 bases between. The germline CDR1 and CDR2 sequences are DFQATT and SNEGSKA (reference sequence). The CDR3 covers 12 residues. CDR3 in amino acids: CSARFRAYEQYF. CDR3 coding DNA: TGCAGTGCTAGGTTCAGGGCGTACGAGCAGTACTTC.

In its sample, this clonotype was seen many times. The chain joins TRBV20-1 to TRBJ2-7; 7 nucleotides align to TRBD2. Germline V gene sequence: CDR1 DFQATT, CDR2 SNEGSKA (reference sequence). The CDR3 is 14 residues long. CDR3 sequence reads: CSAIEASGSNEQYV. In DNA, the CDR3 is TGCAGTGCTATCGAGGCTAGCGGCTCCAACGAGCAGTACGTC.

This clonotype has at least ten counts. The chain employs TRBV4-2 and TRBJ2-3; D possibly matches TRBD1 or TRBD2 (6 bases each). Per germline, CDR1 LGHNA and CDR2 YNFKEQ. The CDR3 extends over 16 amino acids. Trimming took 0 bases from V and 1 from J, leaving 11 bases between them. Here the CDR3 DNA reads TGTGCCAGCAGCCAAGATTACGGGGGCCGCACAGATACGCAGTATTTT. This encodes CASSQDYGGRTDTQYF.

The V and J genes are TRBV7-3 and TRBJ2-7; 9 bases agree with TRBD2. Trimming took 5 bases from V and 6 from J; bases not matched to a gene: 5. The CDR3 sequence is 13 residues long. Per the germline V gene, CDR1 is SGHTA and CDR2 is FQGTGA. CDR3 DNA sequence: TGTGCCAGCAGCACGCGGGGGGGCCGCGAGCAGTACTTC. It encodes CASSTRGGREQYF.

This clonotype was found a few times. The CDR3 here is CASSVDSNYGYTF. CDR3 coding DNA: TGCGCCAGCAGCGTTGACAGCAACTATGGCTACACCTTC. This chain joins TRBV5-1 and TRBJ1-2; D is possibly TRBD1 (5 bases). Germline CDR1 SGHRS, CDR2 YFSETQ. CDR3 size: 13 residues. The ends were cut back, 4 bases at V and 2 bases at J, with 9 bases in the middle.

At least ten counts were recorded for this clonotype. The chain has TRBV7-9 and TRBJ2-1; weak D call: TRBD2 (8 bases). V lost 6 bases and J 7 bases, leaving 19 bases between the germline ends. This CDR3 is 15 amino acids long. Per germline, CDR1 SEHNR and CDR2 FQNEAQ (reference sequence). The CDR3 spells CASSPGRGRWNEQFF. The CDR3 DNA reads TGTGCCAGCAGTCCCGGGAGGGGGCGGTGGAATGAGCAGTTCTTC.

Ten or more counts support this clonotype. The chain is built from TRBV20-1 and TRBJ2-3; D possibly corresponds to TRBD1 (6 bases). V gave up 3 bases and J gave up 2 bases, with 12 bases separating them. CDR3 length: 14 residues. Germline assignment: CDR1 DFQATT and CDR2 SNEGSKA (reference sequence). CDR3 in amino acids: CSASGGGFTDTQYF. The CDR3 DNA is TGCAGTGCTAGCGGTGGGGGCTTCACAGATACGCAGTATTTT.

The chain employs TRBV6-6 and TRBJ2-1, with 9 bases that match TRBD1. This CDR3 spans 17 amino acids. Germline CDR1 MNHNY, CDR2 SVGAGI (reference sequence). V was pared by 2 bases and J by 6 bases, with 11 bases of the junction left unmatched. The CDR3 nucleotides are TGTGCCAGCAGTTACCCTGACTCCGGGACAGGGTCCAATGAGCAGTTCTTC. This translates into CASSYPDSGTGSNEQFF.

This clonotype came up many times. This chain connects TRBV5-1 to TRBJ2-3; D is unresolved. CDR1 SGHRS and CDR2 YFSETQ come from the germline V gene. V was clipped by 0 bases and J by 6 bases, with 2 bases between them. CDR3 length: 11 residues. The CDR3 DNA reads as TGCGCCAGCAGCTTGGCGGATACGCAGTATTTT. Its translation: CASSLADTQYF.

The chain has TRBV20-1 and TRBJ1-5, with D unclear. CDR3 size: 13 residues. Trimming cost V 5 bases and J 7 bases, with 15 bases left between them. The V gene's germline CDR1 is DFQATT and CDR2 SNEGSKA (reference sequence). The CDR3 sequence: CSAPLQDQQPQHF. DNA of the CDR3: TGCAGTGCTCCCCTTCAGGACCAACAGCCCCAGCATTTT.

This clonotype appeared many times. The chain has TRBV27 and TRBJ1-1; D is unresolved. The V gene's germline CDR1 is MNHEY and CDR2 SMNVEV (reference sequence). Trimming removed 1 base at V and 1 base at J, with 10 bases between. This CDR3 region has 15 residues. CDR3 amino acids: CASSLLGGKNTEAFF. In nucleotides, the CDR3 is TGTGCCAGCAGTTTATTGGGTGGCAAGAACACTGAAGCTTTCTTT.

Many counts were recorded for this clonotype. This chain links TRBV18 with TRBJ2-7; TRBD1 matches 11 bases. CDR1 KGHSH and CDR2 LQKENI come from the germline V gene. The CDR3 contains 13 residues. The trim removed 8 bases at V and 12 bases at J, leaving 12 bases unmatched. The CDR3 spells CASREPGQGETYV. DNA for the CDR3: TGTGCCAGCCGAGAACCGGGACAGGGGGAAACGTACGTC.

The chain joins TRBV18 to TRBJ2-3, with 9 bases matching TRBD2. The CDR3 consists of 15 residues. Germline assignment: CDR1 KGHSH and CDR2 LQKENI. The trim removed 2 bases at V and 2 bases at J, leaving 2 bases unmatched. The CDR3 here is CASSPERGDTDTQYF. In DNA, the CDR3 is TGTGCCAGCTCACCAGAGCGGGGGGACACAGATACGCAGTATTTT. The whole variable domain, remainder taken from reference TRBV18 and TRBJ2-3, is NAGVMQNPRHLVRRRGQEARLRCSPMKGHSHVYWYRQLPEEGLKFMVYLQKENIIDESGMPKERFSAEFPKEGPSILRIQQVVRGDSAAYFCASSPERGDTDTQYFGPGTRLTVL.

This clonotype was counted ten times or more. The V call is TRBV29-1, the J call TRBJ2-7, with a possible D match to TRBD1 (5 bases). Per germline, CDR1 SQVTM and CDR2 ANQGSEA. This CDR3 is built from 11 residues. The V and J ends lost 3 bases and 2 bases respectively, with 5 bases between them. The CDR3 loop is CSVETAYEQYF. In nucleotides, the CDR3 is TGCAGCGTTGAGACAGCCTACGAGCAGTACTTC.

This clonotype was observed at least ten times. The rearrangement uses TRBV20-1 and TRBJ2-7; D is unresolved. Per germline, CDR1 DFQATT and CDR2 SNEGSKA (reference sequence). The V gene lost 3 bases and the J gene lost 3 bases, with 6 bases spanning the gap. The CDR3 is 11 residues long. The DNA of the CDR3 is TGCAGTGCTAGTGTGGGCTACGAGCAGTACTTC. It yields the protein CSASVGYEQYF.